Following are 12 T cell receptor beta chains from one sample sequenced in a study of CD8+ T cells in alopecia areata. In each case, RNA was isolated and then reverse transcribed into cDNA as the sequencing template. Clones were sequenced by immunoSEQ multiplex PCR, and TCRdb holds only the in-frame ones, with some missing. The sample has 5,500 to 6,500 clones, approximately 60% seen once. Lesional scalp punch biopsies and peripheral blood came from alopecia areata patients. This sample comprised skin, obtained at week 0. These receptors were collected from a human donor with alopecia areata.

The chain is built from TRBV6-4 and TRBJ1-5, with D tentatively TRBD1 (5 bases). V was trimmed by 6 bases and J by 9 bases, leaving 15 bases between them. The length of the CDR3 is 13 residues. Per the germline V gene, CDR1 is MRHNA and CDR2 is SNTAGT. DNA of the CDR3: TGTGCCAGCAGAAGACAGAAACGGGGGCCCCAGCATTTT. Its translation: CASRRQKRGPQHF.

Turning to this clone: One end of the junction does not line up with germline, which may come from a read error. Other DNA sequences in the sample encode the same CDR3. This chain uses TRBV6-5 with TRBJ2-7, with 9 bases matching TRBD1. This CDR3 contains 14 residues. The germline gives CDR1 MNHEY, CDR2 SVGAGI. This CDR3 reads CASSYGGDRDEQYF. In DNA, the CDR3 is TGTGCCAGCAGTTACGGGGGGGACAGGGATGAGCAGTATTTC.

The rearrangement links TRBV14 to TRBJ2-3; D may be TRBD1 (6 bases). CDR3 length equals 13 residues. V was trimmed by 6 bases and J by 10 bases, leaving 17 bases between them. The germline V gene encodes CDR1 SGHDN and CDR2 FVKESK. CDR3 coding DNA: TGTGCCAGCAGTCTTTCCGGGACACCACCGCAGTATTTT. It specifies CASSLSGTPPQYF.

The V gene is TRBV28, the J gene TRBJ1-5; D ambiguous. CDR1 is MDHEN and CDR2 is SYDVKM in the germline V gene. The CDR3 consists of 14 residues. V lost 4 bases to trimming and J lost 0 bases, with 7 bases between them. The CDR3 sequence: CASSSLNSNQPQHF. CDR3 bases: TGTGCCAGCAGTTCACTCAATAGCAATCAGCCCCAGCATTTT.

This clone is large (0.1 to 1%) by share. The chain carries TRBV7-9 and TRBJ1-2; D uncertain. Per germline, CDR1 SEHNR and CDR2 FQNEAQ (reference sequence). CDR3 length: 12 residues. V was shortened by 5 bases and J by 6 bases, with 10 bases between the two germline ends. CDR3 residues: CASSAGRDGYTF. CDR3 nucleotide sequence: TGTGCCAGCAGCGCCGGGAGAGATGGCTACACCTTC.

In its sample, this clone was seen a few times. The rearrangement joins TRBV2 to TRBJ1-5; no clear D. The CDR3 sequence is 14 residues long. Germline V gene data show CDR1 as SNHLY and CDR2 as FYNNEI. The V end lost 6 bases, the J end lost 5 bases, and 14 bases lay between the germline ends. CDR3 in DNA: TGTGCCAGCAGAGTCGGGCGGGATTATCAGCCCCAGCATTTT. Translated: CASRVGRDYQPQHF. Using reference TRBV2 and TRBJ1-5 for the parts outside the CDR3, the full variable domain is EPEVTQTPSHQVTQMGQEVILRCVPISNHLYFYWYRQILGQKVEFLVSFYNNEISEKSEIFDDQFSVERPDGSNFTLKIRSTKLEDSAMYFCASRVGRDYQPQHFGDGTRLSIL.

This chain links TRBV29-1 with TRBJ2-7; possibly TRBD1 or TRBD2 for D (5 bases each). The CDR3 extends over 18 amino acids. Trimming took off 5 bases at V and 4 bases at J, with 30 bases between the two ends. Germline lookup yields CDR1 SQVTM and CDR2 ANQGSEA. CDR3 in DNA: TGCAGCGTTACAGACTTCCGGGACCATTTAACTCTTGGGTACGAGCAGTACTTC. It yields the protein CSVTDFRDHLTLGYEQYF.

The genes are TRBV6-1 and TRBJ2-7; unclear D gene. Between the trimmed V and J ends, which lost 4 bases and 4 bases, there was a span of 5 bases. The CDR3 length is 11 residues. Germline V gene data show CDR1 as MNHNS and CDR2 as SASEGT. The CDR3 reads CASSVGYEQYF. CDR3 nucleotides: TGTGCCAGCAGTGTGGGGTACGAGCAGTACTTC.

V gene TRBV18 combines with J gene TRBJ1-2; perhaps TRBD1 as D (6 bases). The V gene's germline CDR1 is KGHSH and CDR2 LQKENI. Trimming removed 3 bases from V and 4 bases from J, with 24 bases in between. The CDR3 is 18 amino acids. The CDR3 reads CASSPTGYVRPSRYGYTF. The CDR3, as DNA: TGTGCCAGCTCACCGACAGGATATGTCAGGCCTTCCCGCTATGGCTACACCTTC. Full variable domain (outside the CDR3, taken from reference TRBV18 and TRBJ1-2): NAGVMQNPRHLVRRRGQEARLRCSPMKGHSHVYWYRQLPEEGLKFMVYLQKENIIDESGMPKERFSAEFPKEGPSILRIQQVVRGDSAAYFCASSPTGYVRPSRYGYTFGSGTRLTVV.

This clone appeared a single time. The chain couples TRBV11-3 to TRBJ2-7; 8 nucleotides line up with TRBD2. The CDR3 sequence is 15 residues long. CDR1 SGHNT and CDR2 YENEEA come from the germline V gene. V lost 2 bases, J lost 3 bases, and 6 bases stayed unmatched. Here the CDR3 DNA reads TGTGCCAGCAGCTTATACGGGGGGGCGGACTACGAGCAGTACTTC. Encoded protein: CASSLYGGADYEQYF.

This clone turned up a few times. The J gene is TRBJ2-7, the V gene TRBV6-1; the D is unclear. CDR3 length: 10 amino acids. Trimming pared 6 bases from V and 3 bases from J, leaving 3 bases between. Germline V lookup: CDR1 MNHNS, CDR2 SASEGT. The CDR3 is CASSYYEQYF. The CDR3 coding sequence is TGTGCCAGCAGCTACTACGAGCAGTACTTC.

This clone was counted only a few times. The gene calls are TRBV7-3 and TRBJ1-2; 7 bases agree with TRBD1. After removal of 5 bases from V and 4 bases from J, the junction contained 7 bases not matched to a gene. CDR3 length equals 14 residues. Germline assignment: CDR1 SGHTA and CDR2 FQGTGA. For the CDR3, the DNA is TGTGCCAGCAGCGAGACAGGGAGGGCCTATGGCTACACCTTC. Translating gives CASSETGRAYGYTF. The full variable domain, in which reference TRBV7-3 and TRBJ1-2 provide the parts outside the CDR3, is GAGVSQTPSNKVTEKGKYVELRCDPISGHTALYWYRQSLGQGPEFLIYFQGTGAADDSGLPNDRFFAVRPEGSVSTLKIQRTERGDSAVYLCASSETGRAYGYTFGSGTRLTVV.